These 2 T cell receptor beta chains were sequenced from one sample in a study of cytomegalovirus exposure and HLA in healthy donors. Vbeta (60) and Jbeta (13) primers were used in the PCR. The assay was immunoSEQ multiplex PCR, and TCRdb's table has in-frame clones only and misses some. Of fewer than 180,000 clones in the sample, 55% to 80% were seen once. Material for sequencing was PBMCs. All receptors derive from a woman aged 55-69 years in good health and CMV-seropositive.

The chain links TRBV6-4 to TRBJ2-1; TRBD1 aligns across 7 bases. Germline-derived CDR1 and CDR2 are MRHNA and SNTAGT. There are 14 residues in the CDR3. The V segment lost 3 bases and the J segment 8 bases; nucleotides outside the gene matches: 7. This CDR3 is CASSELLGGYEQFF. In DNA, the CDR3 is TGTGCCAGCAGTGAACTTCTAGGGGGCTATGAGCAGTTCTTC.

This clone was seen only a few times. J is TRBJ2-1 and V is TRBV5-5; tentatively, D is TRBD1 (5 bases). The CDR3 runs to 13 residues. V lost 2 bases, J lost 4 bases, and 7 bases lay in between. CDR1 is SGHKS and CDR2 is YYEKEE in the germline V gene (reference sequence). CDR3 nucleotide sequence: TGTGCCAGCAGCTTAGGGGAATACAATGAGCAGTTCTTC. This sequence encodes CASSLGEYNEQFF. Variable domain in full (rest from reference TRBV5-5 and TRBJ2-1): DAGVTQSPTHLIKTRGQQVTLRCSPISGHKSVSWYQQVLGQGPQFIFQYYEKEERGRGNFPDRFSARQFPNYSSELNVNALLLGDSALYLCASSLGEYNEQFFGPGTRLTVL.